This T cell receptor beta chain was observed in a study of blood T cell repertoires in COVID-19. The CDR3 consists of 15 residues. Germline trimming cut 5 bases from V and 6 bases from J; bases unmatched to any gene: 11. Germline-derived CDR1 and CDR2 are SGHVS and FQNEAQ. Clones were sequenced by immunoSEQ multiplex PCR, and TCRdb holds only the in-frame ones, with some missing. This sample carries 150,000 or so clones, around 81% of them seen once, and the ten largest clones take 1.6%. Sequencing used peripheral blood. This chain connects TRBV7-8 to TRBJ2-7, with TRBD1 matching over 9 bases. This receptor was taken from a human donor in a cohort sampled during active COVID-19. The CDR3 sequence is CASSASGQGAVEQYF. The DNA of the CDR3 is TGTGCCAGCAGCGCCTCGGGACAGGGTGCCGTCGAGCAGTACTTC.